The sequence of this TCR beta chain was determined in a study of radiotherapy plus CTLA-4 blockade in lung cancer (dated by TCRdb to 2017 to 2018). Regarding the complete study: Among the enrolled patients, 15% to 20% had an objective response, and roughly 30% reached disease control. Summary of the overall study and its limitations: The strongest predictors of response were reported to be early dynamic shifts in blood T cell clones along with a rise in serum interferon-beta following radiation. After treatment with radiotherapy and ipilimumab, TCR clones that originated in tumors expanded in peripheral blood.

On this clone itself: This clone's antigen is unknown. Base quality data are lacking; no much larger clone is found one base away.

The CDR3 covers 13 residues, taking in both the cysteine and the phenylalanine. The retained sequence is limited to the CDR3, 39 bases, with the frame set at the first base. CDR1 and CDR2, looked up from the germline V gene, are MNHNS and SASEGT. Relative to germline, V is 6 bases shorter and J is 10 bases shorter, with 18 bases between their ends. The study evaluated CTLA-4 blockade (ipilimumab) given together with focal radiation therapy in patients who had chemo-refractory metastatic non-small-cell lung cancer. Receptor amplification or capture employed the immunoSEQ multiplex PCR assay. Held by TCRdb, this immuneACCESS table contains in-frame sequences only and omits some clones. Under half of the omission traces to an unresolved V gene where checked; the cause of the rest is unknown. The sample table contains some 110,000 clones; only one count was recorded for 78% of them. The ten largest clones represent around 4.8% of the sample.

The TCR was taken from a human donor with non-small cell lung cancer who had a partial response to radiotherapy plus ipilimumab. Source: peripheral blood, taken from a patient treated with radiotherapy plus ipilimumab. The chain links TRBV6-1 with TRBJ1-1, with TRBD1 tentatively as D gene (6 bases match). The bases read TGTGCCAGCAGGGAGGACAGTCCCCCAAGAGCTTTCTTT. This translates into CASREDSPPRAFF.